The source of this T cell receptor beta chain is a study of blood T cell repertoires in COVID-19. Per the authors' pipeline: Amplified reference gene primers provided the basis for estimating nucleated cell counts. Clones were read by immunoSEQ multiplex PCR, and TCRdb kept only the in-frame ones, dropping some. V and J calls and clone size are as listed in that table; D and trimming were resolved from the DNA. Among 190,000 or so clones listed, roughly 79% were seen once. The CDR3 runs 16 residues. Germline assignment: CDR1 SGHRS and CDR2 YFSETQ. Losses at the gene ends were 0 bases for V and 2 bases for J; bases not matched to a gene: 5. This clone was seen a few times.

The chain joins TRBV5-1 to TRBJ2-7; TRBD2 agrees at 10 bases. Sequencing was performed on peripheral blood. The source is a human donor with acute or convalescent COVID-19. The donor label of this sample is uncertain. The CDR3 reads CASSLAGLAGAYEQYF. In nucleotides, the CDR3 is TGCGCCAGCAGCTTGGCGGGGCTAGCGGGAGCCTACGAGCAGTACTTC.